Listed below are T cell receptor beta chains from one sample, sequenced in a study of regulatory T cells in long-lasting Graves disease. TCRdb re-called the multiplex PCR reads with MiXCR, one entry per CDR3 protein. The sample lists about 620,000 distinct CDR3 sequences, 15% to 20% occurring once. These data were also reused for a study on T cells in Graves' hyperthyroidism and ophthalmopathy.

Source: peripheral blood mononuclear cells (PBMCs), taken at new diagnosis, from a patient treated with antithyroid drugs. The receptors come from a woman aged 25 to 39 with Graves disease. Each CDR3 is given with its conserved first and last residue. The D gene is left open where the match is weak. Some rows have no size entry. The others give once, few or many, or a class for an expanded clone.

>.|many|TRBV24-1|12|TRBJ2-1
TGTGCCACCAGTATGTCCTACAATGAGCAGTTCTTC
CATSMSYNEQFF
>TRBD2|few|TRBV19|15|TRBJ2-1
TGTGCCAGTAGTATACGGGGGACTAGCGGCCATGAGCAGTTCTTC
CASSIRGTSGHEQFF
>.|.|TRBV5-6|13|TRBJ2-1
TGTGCCAGCAGCTACGGCGGGACCGATGAGCAGTTCTTC
CASSYGGTDEQFF
>TRBD2|few|TRBV27|15|TRBJ2-7
TGTGCCAGCAGTCCATATCTAGCGGGAGTATACGAGCAGTACTTC
CASSPYLAGVYEQYF
>TRBD2|.|TRBV11-2|16|TRBJ2-3
TGTGCCAGCAGTTCCCGGACTAGCGGAAATACAGATACGCAGTATTTT
CASSSRTSGNTDTQYF
>.|many|TRBV11-2|16|TRBJ1-1
TGTGCCAGCAGCTGGGATAAGGGGGGGCTGAACACTGAAGCTTTCTTT
CASSWDKGGLNTEAFF
>TRBD1|.|TRBV5-1|16|TRBJ1-3
TGCGCCAGCAGCTTGTCGACAGGGCACTCTGGAAACACCATATATTTT
CASSLSTGHSGNTIYF
>.|.|TRBV6-1|17|TRBJ1-3
TGTGCCAGCAGCCGCCCCAGGACCCGGGGGTCTGGAAACACCATATATTTT
CASSRPRTRGSGNTIYF
>.|.|TRBV30|13|TRBJ2-7
TGTGCCTGGAGTCAGGTTGGCGGCTACGAGCAGTACTTC
CAWSQVGGYEQYF
>.|many|TRBV20-1|12|TRBJ2-1
TGCAGTGCTCCCCTTCAAACGGGAGAGCAGTTCTTC
CSAPLQTGEQFF
>.|many|TRBV12-5|11|TRBJ1-1
TGTGCTAGTGGTTTGGCCGACGAAGCTTTCTTT
CASGLADEAFF
>.|many|TRBV27|14|TRBJ1-5
TGTGCCAGCAGTTTCCAGGGAGTAGGTCAGCCCCAGCATTTT
CASSFQGVGQPQHF
>.|.|TRBV20-1|16|TRBJ1-1
TGCAGTGCTAGAATAGGGCAGGGGTGGACTAGCACTGAAGCTTTCTTT
CSARIGQGWTSTEAFF
>.|.|TRBV6-2/TRBV6-3|13|TRBJ2-6
TGTGCCTGCCTTGGATCTGGGGCCAACGTCCTGACTTTC
CACLGSGANVLTF
>TRBD2|many|TRBV2|14|TRBJ2-7
TGTGCCACCGGGACTAGCGGTTATCGGGGCGAGCAGTACTTC
CATGTSGYRGEQYF
>TRBD2|few|TRBV5-1|17|TRBJ2-2
TGCGCCAGCAGCCGTAGAGAGCGGGAAGGAGACACCGGGGAGCTGTTTTTT
CASSRREREGDTGELFF
>.|.|TRBV3-1|14|TRBJ1-4
TGTGCCAGCAGCCAATTTTTTAGTGGAGAAAAACTGTTTTTT
CASSQFFSGEKLFF
>TRBD2|few|TRBV4-2|15|TRBJ2-7
TGTGCCAGCAGCCAAGGGGCTAGCGGGGGGTACGAGCAGTACTTC
CASSQGASGGYEQYF
>TRBD1|few|TRBV29-1|11|TRBJ2-7
TGCAGCGTAACAGGGGCCCACGAGCAGTACTTC
CSVTGAHEQYF
>.|.|TRBV12-3/TRBV12-4|12|TRBJ2-3
TGTGCCAGCAGCACGGGCGTGGATACGCAGTATTTT
CASSTGVDTQYF
>TRBD1|.|TRBV19|15|TRBJ2-7
TGTGCCAGTAGGTTTAAGGGGGCGTTGGACTACGAGCAGTACTTC
CASRFKGALDYEQYF
>.|many|TRBV30|14|TRBJ1-5
TGTGCCTGGAGTGTACTGGGGGTGGGACAGCCCCAGCATTTT
CAWSVLGVGQPQHF
>.|few|TRBV4-1|14|TRBJ2-5
TGCGCCAGCAGCCAAGATAGCAGCGACGCGACCCAGTACTTC
CASSQDSSDATQYF
>.|many|TRBV29-1|12|TRBJ1-1
TGCAGCGCCTCCGGAGGGGGCACTGAAGCTTTCTTT
CSASGGGTEAFF
>.|few|TRBV5-1|15|TRBJ2-2
TGCGCCAGCAGCTTGGTCCAGGGGCACACCGGGGAGCTGTTTTTT
CASSLVQGHTGELFF
>.|many|TRBV2|15|TRBJ2-1
TGTGCCAGCGGGTGGGACGGAGGGGTATACAATGAGCAGTTCTTC
CASGWDGGVYNEQFF
>.|.|TRBV29-1|13|TRBJ2-7
TGCAACGTGAGACAGGGAGGGTCCTACGAGCAGTACTTC
CNVRQGGSYEQYF
>TRBD1|few|TRBV6-2/TRBV6-3|15|TRBJ2-2
TGTGCCAGCAGTTTAGGACAGGGGGTCACCGGGGAGCTGTTTTTT
CASSLGQGVTGELFF
>.|.|TRBV12-3/TRBV12-4|15|TRBJ1-5
TGTGCCAGCAGTTCCCCGGGGGGAGTCGGTCAGCCCCAGCATTTT
CASSSPGGVGQPQHF
>.|many|TRBV7-2|14|TRBJ2-5
TGTGCCAGCAGCCCCGGAAGTGTGCGGGAGACCCAGTACTTC
CASSPGSVRETQYF
>.|many|TRBV6-6|16|TRBJ1-1
TGTGCCAGCAGTTACTCGACGGGGGCGGTCATCTCTGAAGCTTTCTTT
CASSYSTGAVISEAFF